The 18 T cell receptor beta chains listed next were all sequenced from one sample in a study of control samples from healthy donors and cancer patients. Only in-frame clones appear in the TCRdb table, and some are missing; sequencing was by immunoSEQ multiplex PCR. The sample lists 150,000 to 200,000 clones, around 90% occurring once. Sequenced material: blood. The receptor source for this set is a man aged 25-45 years in good health.

The V gene is TRBV6-1, the J gene TRBJ1-5; D is ambiguous. This CDR3 comprises 13 residues. V was trimmed by 3 bases and J by 3 bases, leaving 6 bases between them. Germline CDR1 and CDR2: MNHNS and SASEGT. The CDR3 spells CASSEINNQPQHF. The CDR3 DNA sequence: TGTGCCAGCAGTGAGATTAACAATCAGCCCCAGCATTTT.

The chain employs TRBV27 and TRBJ1-6; D is ambiguous. The CDR3 sequence is 14 residues long. Trimming pared 2 bases from V and 7 bases from J, leaving 9 bases between. Per the germline V gene, CDR1 is MNHEY and CDR2 is SMNVEV (reference sequence). DNA of the CDR3: TGTGCCAGCAGTTTAGCGCAGACCAATTCACCCCTCCACTTT. Residues: CASSLAQTNSPLHF.

Only a few counts were recorded for this clone. This chain links TRBV5-1 with TRBJ2-4; D might be TRBD1 or TRBD2, each matching 6 bases. Deletions cut 4 bases from V and 9 bases from J, with 20 bases between. The CDR3 has 15 residues. Germline V gene lookup returns CDR1 SGHRS and CDR2 YFSETQ. The CDR3 loop is CASSQSDGRGGIQYF. The CDR3 DNA reads as TGCGCCAGCAGCCAATCGGACGGCAGGGGAGGCATTCAGTACTTC.

The sample holds a few counts of this clone. The chain recombines TRBV3-1 (or the pseudogene TRBV3-2) with TRBJ2-5; 9 nucleotides agree with TRBD2. This CDR3 is 16 amino acids long. Germline CDR1 LGHDT, CDR2 YNNKEL (reference sequence). V lost 4 bases and J lost 2; bases outside the gene matches: 8. CDR3 region: CASSPIRGRGQETQYF. In nucleotides, the CDR3 is TGTGCCAGCAGCCCTATCCGCGGGAGGGGGCAAGAGACCCAGTACTTC.

This sequence joins TRBV18 and TRBJ1-2, with 7 bases fitting TRBD1. The CDR3 spans 15 residues. Losses at the gene ends were 0 bases for V and 5 bases for J; bases not matched to a gene: 6. CDR1 KGHSH and CDR2 LQKENI come from the germline V gene. Here the CDR3 reads CASSPPDRDPYGYTF. CDR3 DNA: TGTGCCAGCTCACCACCCGACAGGGATCCGTATGGCTACACCTTC.

The V gene is TRBV4-2, the J gene TRBJ2-2; D remains ambiguous. Trimming took 0 bases from V and 6 from J, leaving 8 bases between them. CDR1 is LGHNA, CDR2 YNFKEQ, per germline. The CDR3 is 14 amino acids. The CDR3 nucleotides read TGTGCCAGCAGCCAAGAAACCTCCTCCGGGGAGCTGTTTTTT. Protein: CASSQETSSGELFF.

This chain connects TRBV14 to TRBJ2-2, with a possible D match to TRBD2 (6 bases). Trimming removed 1 base from V and 2 bases from J, with 11 bases in between. The CDR3 runs to 16 residues. Germline V CDR1 and CDR2: SGHDN, FVKESK. CDR3 residues: CASSQAGGSNTGELFF. DNA of the CDR3: TGTGCCAGCAGCCAAGCCGGGGGTTCAAACACCGGGGAGCTGTTTTTT.

This clone came up a few times. The chain uses TRBV19 and TRBJ2-3; 10 positions match TRBD1. Germline CDR1 is LNHDA and CDR2 is SQIVND (reference sequence). There are 16 residues in the CDR3. V lost 6 bases, J lost 7 bases, and 13 bases stayed unmatched. The CDR3 bases are TGTGCCAGTAGCTACGCCCGGGACAGGGGCCCGTATACGCAGTATTTT. As protein: CASSYARDRGPYTQYF.

V and J are TRBV13 and TRBJ2-3; maybe TRBD2 (6 bases). The CDR3 consists of 17 residues. The germline gives CDR1 PRHDT, CDR2 FYEKMQ (reference sequence). V shed 5 bases and J shed 4 bases, with 22 bases lying between them. In DNA form, the CDR3 reads TGTGCCAGCAGCGGACTCCGTGAGGAGGGCCTCGCAGATACGCAGTATTTT. Translating it yields CASSGLREEGLADTQYF.

CDR3 in DNA: TGTGCCATCAAGGGGACAGGGGGCGCTGGCTACACCTTC. This translates into CAIKGTGGAGYTF. J is TRBJ1-2 and V is TRBV10-3; 12 bases align to TRBD1. V shed 7 bases and J 7 bases; nucleotides not matched to a gene: 4. Germline V gene data show CDR1 as ENHRY and CDR2 as SYGVKD. This CDR3 has 13 residues.

V is TRBV19 and J is TRBJ1-6, with TRBD1 as a possible D gene (5 bases). The germline CDR1 and CDR2 sequences are LNHDA and SQIVND (reference sequence). CDR3 size: 16 residues. Trimming pared 6 bases from V and 7 bases from J, leaving 19 bases between. CDR3 DNA sequence: TGTGCCAGTAGCATACGGGTGGGGACGGCGAATTCACCCCTCCACTTT. This translates into CASSIRVGTANSPLHF.

The rearrangement uses TRBV13 and TRBJ2-3, with 8 bases identical to TRBD2. CDR3 length equals 14 residues. V lost 3 bases, J lost 9 bases, and 8 bases stayed unmatched. The V gene's germline CDR1 is PRHDT and CDR2 FYEKMQ (reference sequence). CDR3 protein: CASSFVLAGLTQYF. CDR3 DNA sequence: TGTGCCAGCAGCTTTGTGCTAGCGGGTTTGACGCAGTATTTT.

The chain couples TRBV7-8 to TRBJ1-2, with 7 bases that match TRBD1. The CDR3 is made up of 15 amino acids. The ends lost 2 bases at V and 2 bases at J; junction bases unmatched: 5. The germline gives CDR1 SGHVS, CDR2 FQNEAQ. CDR3 protein: CASSLRGQANYGYTF. In DNA, the CDR3 is TGTGCCAGCAGCTTACGAGGACAGGCGAACTATGGCTACACCTTC.

This chain links TRBV2 with TRBJ2-1, with 8 positions matching TRBD2. Trimming at V came to 6 bases and at J to 7 bases, leaving 8 bases not matched to a gene. CDR3 length equals 14 residues. Germline V CDR1 and CDR2: SNHLY, FYNNEI. The CDR3 loop reads CASRRREDWNEQFF. The CDR3 coding sequence is TGTGCCAGCAGGAGGCGGGAGGACTGGAATGAGCAGTTCTTC.

This sequence joins TRBV3-1 (or the pseudogene TRBV3-2) and TRBJ2-5, with D perhaps matching TRBD1 or TRBD2 (6 bases each). The CDR3 is 15 amino acids. Trimming cost V 2 bases and J 4 bases, with 14 bases left between them. Looked up from germline, CDR1 is LGHDT and CDR2 is YNNKEL (reference sequence). CDR3 residues: CASSQRQGRRETQYF. The CDR3 DNA reads TGTGCCAGCAGCCAACGCCAGGGGAGGAGAGAGACCCAGTACTTC.

The CDR3 DNA sequence: TGTGCCAGCAGCTTGGCCACATCCTACGAGCAGTACTTC. This encodes CASSLATSYEQYF. V and J are TRBV5-5 and TRBJ2-7; D is uncertain. CDR1 is SGHKS and CDR2 is YYEKEE in the germline V gene (reference sequence). The CDR3 is 13 residues long. V was trimmed by 0 bases and J by 1 base, leaving 5 bases between them. Full variable domain (rest looked up from reference TRBV5-5 and TRBJ2-7): DAGVTQSPTHLIKTRGQQVTLRCSPISGHKSVSWYQQVLGQGPQFIFQYYEKEERGRGNFPDRFSARQFPNYSSELNVNALLLGDSALYLCASSLATSYEQYFGPGTRLTVT.

V is TRBV18 and J is TRBJ2-3; possibly TRBD2 for D (6 bases). This CDR3 spans 12 amino acids. Trimming removed 3 bases from V and 5 bases from J, with 6 bases in between. Germline V gene data show CDR1 as KGHSH and CDR2 as LQKENI. The CDR3 DNA reads as TGTGCCAGCTCACCGGGGGGAGATACGCAGTATTTT. Its protein product is CASSPGGDTQYF.

Details on this clone: At one end, the junction sequence differs from germline, possibly due to a read error. The CDR3 DNA reads TGTGCCAGCAGATTATTAGGGTACAATGAGCAGTTCTTC. Translated, it gives CASRLLGYNEQFF. This rearrangement joins TRBV28 to TRBJ2-1; D gene unclear. CDR1 is MDHEN, CDR2 SYDVKM, per germline. The CDR3 loop spans 13 amino acids.